Listed below are T cell receptor beta chains from one sample, sequenced in a study of Graves' ophthalmopathy and Graves' hyperthyroidism. TCRdb analysed the multiplex PCR reads with MiXCR anew, one entry per CDR3 protein. The data show 350,000 or so distinct CDR3 sequences, with about 17% seen just once and 9% to 15% held by the top ten. Sequencing was carried out using peripheral blood. Every receptor here comes from an adult man with Graves' ophthalmopathy. The CDR3 runs from the conserved cysteine through the conserved F or W. The D gene is left open where the match is weak. Size values are once, few and many counts, or a class for expanded clones, and some rows have none.

TRBJ1-1,TRBV19,TRBD1,many,TGTGCCACCCGCGGGGACAGGGACACTGAAGCTTTCTTT,CATRGDRDTEAFF
TRBJ1-1,TRBV6-1,TRBD1,many,TGTGCCAGCACCGCGACAGGGCTGAACACTGAAGCTTTCTTT,CASTATGLNTEAFF
TRBJ2-4,TRBV27,.,many,TGTGCCAGCAGTAAATCGAGGGCGCTATTCGGAGCCAAAAACATTCAGTACTTC,CASSKSRALFGAKNIQYF
TRBJ2-7,TRBV7-8,.,.,TGTGCCAGCAGCCCCGGGCTAGCTTCCTACTACGAGCAGTACTTC,CASSPGLASYYEQYF
TRBJ1-6,TRBV15,TRBD1,many,TGTGCCACCAGCAGACGCTTCCAGGGGGTCGGGGATAATTCACCCCTCCACTTT,CATSRRFQGVGDNSPLHF
TRBJ2-7,TRBV20-1,TRBD2,many,TGCAGTGCTAGAGACCCCGTGAAGGGACTAGAGCAGTACTTC,CSARDPVKGLEQYF
TRBJ1-2,TRBV24-1,.,.,TGTGCCACCAGTGCATCAGGGAATCGTGGCTACACCTTC,CATSASGNRGYTF
TRBJ1-5,TRBV6-5,.,many,TGTGCCAGCAGTTACTCGACAGGACTTAGCAATCAGCCCCAGCATTTT,CASSYSTGLSNQPQHF
TRBJ2-5,TRBV27,.,many,TGTGCCAGCAGCCCACTCCGCCGGGGGGCCCCACAAGAGACCCAGTACTTC,CASSPLRRGAPQETQYF
TRBJ1-5,TRBV6-1,.,.,TGTGCGAGCAACCGGGGGGGCAGCCAAAATCAGCCCCAGCATTTT,CASNRGGSQNQPQHF